Below, one T cell receptor beta chain is given with its context. Assay used: immunoSEQ multiplex PCR; TCRdb lists only in-frame clones, some missing. This sample has 85,000 to 130,000 clones, with approximately 85% found just once. V was clipped by 7 bases and J by 3 bases; unmatched bases: 3. CDR1 SNHLY and CDR2 FYNNEI come from the germline V gene. The length of the CDR3 is 13 residues. This sample is part of a study of T cell clones after liver transplantation. At the level of the study: Three of eight recipients were HCV-positive; others had non-autoimmune, non-viral indications.

Sequences were derived from CD4+ T cells from blood, sampled before liver transplant. The chain links TRBV2 to TRBJ2-5, with 9 positions matching TRBD1. This TCR was sampled from a human donor who received a liver transplant. CDR3 residues: CASKQGAEETQYF. The CDR3 region has the DNA TGTGCCAGCAAACAGGGGGCGGAAGAGACCCAGTACTTC.